This TCR beta chain was identified during a study of T-cell reconstitution after alpha-beta-depleted transplantation in children (dated by TCRdb to 2016 to 2018). For context, the study as a whole: T-cell immune reconstitution after TCRalphabeta/CD19-depleted allogeneic hematopoietic cell transplantation in children was quantitatively tracked in the study by means of TCR repertoire profiling.

Library construction relied on PCR. Sequenced using an Illumina HiSeq 2500. To normalize quantification of the TCRbeta repertoire, the TCR libraries were built with molecular barcoding that relied on unique molecular identifiers. TCRdb's own reprocessing of the public reads used fastp at Q25 and MiXCR and kept productive beta chains. Duplicate CDR3 protein sequences are folded into a single record with the most common DNA and genes. The sample yields 90,000 to 100,000 distinct CDR3 sequences; 12% were counted once. Roughly 13% of the sample comes from the top ten. Including cysteine and phenylalanine, the CDR3 has 15 amino acids. The DNA shown is the 45-base CDR3, in frame from base 1. CDR1 and CDR2 were assigned from the germline V gene (reference sequence) as SEHNR and FQNEAQ. For this chain, trimming is 6 bases at the V end and 10 bases at the J end, and the number of junction bases without a gene match is 12.

This clonotype was recorded at least ten times. This clone's antigen is unknown. Per-base qualities were not stored, and no clone one base away is much larger. This TCR was sampled from a human donor who donated a stem cell graft to a child with inherited bone marrow failure. The chain is encoded by TRBV7-9 joined to TRBJ1-6; 7 bases in the junction line up with TRBD1. Sequencing used PBMCs from the stem cell graft donor, obtained from the stem cell graft. CDR3 loop: CASRNGDSRISPLHF. The nucleotide sequence is TGTGCCAGCAGAAACGGGGACAGTCGAATCTCACCCCTCCACTTT.